This passage covers 20 T cell receptor beta chains from one sample sequenced in a study of blood T cell repertoires in COVID-19. The assay was immunoSEQ multiplex PCR, and TCRdb's table has in-frame clones only and misses some. The repertoire holds fewer than 700,000 clones, with roughly 89% as singletons. The sample consisted of peripheral blood. The receptors originated from a woman aged 45-59 years with COVID-19, enrolled during active disease.

The J gene is TRBJ1-1, the V gene TRBV30, with TRBD1 identical over 8 bases. Trimming took 3 bases from V and 10 from J; bases not matched to a gene: 7. The CDR3 length is 12 residues. CDR1 is GTSNPN and CDR2 is SVGIG in the germline V gene (reference sequence). CDR3 residues: CAWSPRQGRAFF. CDR3 sequence (DNA): TGTGCCTGGAGCCCCCGACAGGGGAGAGCTTTCTTT. Variable domain in full (rest from reference TRBV30 and TRBJ1-1): SQTIHQWPATLVQPVGSPLSLECTVEGTSNPNLYWYRQAAGRGLQLLFYSVGIGQISSEVPQNLSASRPQDRQFILSSKKLLLSDSGFYLCAWSPRQGRAFFGQGTRLTVV.

The rearrangement uses TRBV25-1 and TRBJ2-6; D is possibly TRBD1 (6 bases). Trimming took off 0 bases at V and 2 bases at J, with 8 bases between the two ends. This CDR3 is 16 amino acids long. Germline V gene lookup returns CDR1 MGHDK and CDR2 SYGVNS. The CDR3 DNA reads TGTGCCAGCAGTGAATATGGGGGCCCTGGGGCCAACGTCCTGACTTTC. Encoded protein: CASSEYGGPGANVLTF.

The chain recombines TRBV9 with TRBJ1-2, with D hard to call. This CDR3 spans 16 amino acids. Germline V gene sequence: CDR1 SGDLS, CDR2 YYNGEE. The V gene lost 0 bases and the J gene lost 2 bases, with 14 bases spanning the gap. In DNA form, the CDR3 reads TGTGCCAGCAGCGTAGACCCCCGTGGGGAGAACTATGGCTACACCTTC. Protein product: CASSVDPRGENYGYTF.

The rearrangement joins TRBV12-5 to TRBJ1-2; D may be TRBD1 (5 bases). The ends were cut back, 3 bases at V and 8 bases at J, with 19 bases in the middle. Looked up from germline, CDR1 is LGHNT and CDR2 is FRNRAP. The CDR3 has 15 residues. The CDR3 loop reads CASGFRTRQTGGYTF. DNA of the CDR3: TGTGCTAGTGGTTTCAGGACACGGCAGACTGGGGGCTACACCTTC.

DNA of the CDR3: TGTGCCAGCAGTCCACCGGGAGGGAGTAATGAAAAACTGTTTTTT. It specifies CASSPPGGSNEKLFF. The rearrangement links TRBV28 to TRBJ1-4; D is undetermined. This CDR3 is built from 15 residues. CDR1 is MDHEN, CDR2 SYDVKM, per germline. Trimming stripped 5 bases from V and 4 bases from J, with 14 bases between.

V is TRBV6-5 and J is TRBJ2-5; 8 positions match TRBD2. Per the germline V gene, CDR1 is MNHEY and CDR2 is SVGAGI. The CDR3 contains 15 residues. V lost 7 bases and J lost 5; bases outside the gene matches: 12. The CDR3 sequence: CASILAGGRMETQYF. In nucleotides, the CDR3 is TGTGCCAGCATTCTCGCGGGGGGTCGTATGGAGACCCAGTACTTC.

The chain couples TRBV5-4 to TRBJ1-4; D uncertain. Per the germline V gene, CDR1 is SGHNT and CDR2 is YYREEE (reference sequence). V lost 0 bases and J lost 4, with 4 bases in between. CDR3 size: 13 residues. The DNA for the CDR3 is TGTGCCAGCAGCTTGGGAGTTAATGAAAAACTGTTTTTT. It specifies CASSLGVNEKLFF.

This rearrangement joins TRBV5-1 to TRBJ1-3; 7 nucleotides agree with TRBD1. J was trimmed by 4 bases and V by 4 bases; bases with no gene match: 8. This CDR3 region has 15 residues. The germline CDR1 and CDR2 sequences are SGHRS and YFSETQ. As DNA, the CDR3 is TGCGCCAGCAGCCTCGACAGGGTTGACGGAAACACCATATATTTT. This translates into CASSLDRVDGNTIYF.

The V call is TRBV24-1, the J call TRBJ2-2; D call uncertain. CDR1 KGHDR and CDR2 SFDVKD come from the germline V gene. CDR3 size: 13 residues. V was trimmed by 9 bases and J by 3 bases, leaving 10 bases between them. The CDR3 region has the DNA TGTGCCACCTATGATACTTACACCGGGGAGCTGTTTTTT. Protein sequence: CATYDTYTGELFF.

The count of this clone is one. Here the CDR3 reads CASSFLQGAQGYTF. The CDR3, as DNA: TGTGCCAGCAGCTTCTTACAGGGGGCGCAAGGCTACACCTTC. The rearrangement uses TRBV7-9 and TRBJ1-2, with 9 nucleotides matching TRBD1. Germline CDR1 and CDR2: SEHNR and FQNEAQ (reference sequence). V dropped 3 bases and J dropped 8; count of bases not matched to a gene: 7. The CDR3 loop spans 14 amino acids.

The rearrangement uses TRBV27 and TRBJ2-5; 7 bases fit TRBD1. Trimming cost V 6 bases and J 4 bases; bases outside gene matches: 5. Germline CDR1 is MNHEY and CDR2 is SMNVEV (reference sequence). This CDR3 has 13 amino acids. In DNA form, the CDR3 reads TGTGCCAGCAGCGCACAGGGGCCAGAGACCCAGTACTTC. It codes for CASSAQGPETQYF.

The gene calls are TRBV28 and TRBJ1-1; TRBD1 agrees at 8 bases. Trimming took 5 bases from V and 9 from J; bases not matched to a gene: 5. The germline CDR1 and CDR2 sequences are MDHEN and SYDVKM. The CDR3 extends over 12 amino acids. CDR3 DNA: TGTGCCAGCAGTCAGACAGGGGTCAAAGCTTTCTTT. This sequence encodes CASSQTGVKAFF.

The chain uses TRBV28 and TRBJ2-5, with TRBD1 matching over 8 bases. V lost 6 bases and J lost 5; bases outside the gene matches: 14. Germline assignment: CDR1 MDHEN and CDR2 SYDVKM. The CDR3 totals 16 residues. The CDR3 DNA reads TGTGCCAGCAGAATAACCTTACAGGGGGTAACTGAGACCCAGTACTTC. Protein product: CASRITLQGVTETQYF.

V usage is TRBV5-1 and J usage is TRBJ1-1; D gene unclear. Germline CDR1 is SGHRS and CDR2 is YFSETQ. CDR3 size: 13 residues. Trimming removed 0 bases at V and 8 bases at J, with 11 bases between. The CDR3 region has the DNA TGCGCCAGCAGCTTGGTTTCGGGAGCCGAAGCTTTCTTT. Translation: CASSLVSGAEAFF.

The rearrangement links TRBV5-1 to TRBJ2-1; possibly TRBD1 for D (6 bases). From germline, CDR1 is SGHRS and CDR2 YFSETQ. The CDR3 has 14 amino acids. V lost 0 bases and J 8 bases, leaving 12 bases between the germline ends. The CDR3 loop is CASSLVPGADEQFF. CDR3 nucleotide sequence: TGCGCCAGCAGCTTGGTCCCAGGGGCGGATGAGCAGTTCTTC.

J is TRBJ1-1 and V is TRBV3-1 (or the pseudogene TRBV3-2); perhaps TRBD1 as D (5 bases). Germline V CDR1 and CDR2: LGHDT, YNNKEL (reference sequence). The V end lost 1 base, the J end lost 7 bases, and 13 bases lay between the germline ends. The CDR3 loop spans 14 amino acids. CDR3 DNA: TGTGCCAGCAGCCAAGTCTGGGGGGGAGGTGAAGCTTTCTTT. Amino acids: CASSQVWGGGEAFF.

The chain joins TRBV18 to TRBJ1-4; 9 bases fit TRBD1. J lost 2 bases, V lost 2 bases, and 6 bases had no gene match. The CDR3 extends over 17 amino acids. Looked up from germline, CDR1 is KGHSH and CDR2 is LQKENI. DNA of the CDR3: TGTGCCAGCTCACCATGGGACAGGGTGTTGACTAATGAAAAACTGTTTTTT. Translation gives CASSPWDRVLTNEKLFF.

The chain couples TRBV19 to TRBJ1-3, with D hard to call. Per the germline V gene, CDR1 is LNHDA and CDR2 is SQIVND (reference sequence). V lost 3 bases to trimming and J lost 4 bases, with 13 bases between them. CDR3 size: 15 residues. The CDR3 sequence: CASSISVGVGNTIYF. The CDR3 DNA is TGTGCCAGTAGTATTTCAGTCGGGGTCGGAAACACCATATATTTT.

The V and J genes are TRBV12-5 and TRBJ1-3; TRBD1 is a possible D gene (6 bases). Looked up from germline, CDR1 is LGHNT and CDR2 is FRNRAP. Trimming removed 9 bases from V and 4 bases from J, with 10 bases in between. The CDR3 has 12 amino acids. CDR3 nucleotide sequence: TGTGCTAGCCAGGGGTCCGGAAACACCATATATTTT. Translation: CASQGSGNTIYF.

The chain recombines TRBV6-1 with TRBJ1-3; tentatively, D is TRBD1 (5 bases). The germline gives CDR1 MNHNS, CDR2 SASEGT. This CDR3 has 15 residues. The V end lost 3 bases, the J end lost 8 bases, and 17 bases lay between the germline ends. CDR3 loop: CASSEHVAGYDTIYF. The CDR3 DNA reads TGTGCCAGCAGTGAGCACGTCGCAGGGTATGACACCATATATTTT.